This T cell receptor beta chain came from a study of T-cell memory formation after mild COVID-19. This clonotype has a handful of counts. TCRdb reanalysed the 5' RACE reads using MiXCR and keeps one entry per CDR3 protein. The data contain 110,000 or so distinct CDR3 sequences, about 20% of them seen just once; the ten biggest clones take up approximately 40%. The specimen sequenced was PBMCs or a T cell subset sorted from them (not recorded which). This clonotype originated in a young man who had mild COVID-19 (a few samples of this study predate the infection). Cell type and time point are not known.

The CDR3 DNA is TGTGCCAGCAGCTTAGTACAGGGGGGCAACACTGAAGCTTTCTTT. Protein product: CASSLVQGGNTEAFF. The V gene is TRBV11-1, the J gene TRBJ1-1; 8 nucleotides line up with TRBD1. This CDR3 is 15 amino acids long. J was trimmed by 2 bases and V by 1 base; bases with no gene match: 3. Per germline, CDR1 SGHAT and CDR2 FQDESV (reference sequence).